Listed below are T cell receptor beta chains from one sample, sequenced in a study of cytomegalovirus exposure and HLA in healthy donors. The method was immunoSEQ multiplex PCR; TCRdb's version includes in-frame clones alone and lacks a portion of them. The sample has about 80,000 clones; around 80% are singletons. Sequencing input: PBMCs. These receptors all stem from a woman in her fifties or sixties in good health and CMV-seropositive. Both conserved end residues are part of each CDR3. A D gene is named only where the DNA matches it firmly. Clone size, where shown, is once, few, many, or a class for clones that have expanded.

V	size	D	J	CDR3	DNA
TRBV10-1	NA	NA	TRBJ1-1	CASSAGRVAGTEAFF	TGCGCCAGCAGCGCCGGGCGAGTAGCGGGCACTGAAGCTTTCTTT
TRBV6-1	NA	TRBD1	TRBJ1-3	CASSAQGEDTIYF	TGTGCCAGCAGTGCACAGGGGGAAGACACCATATATTTT
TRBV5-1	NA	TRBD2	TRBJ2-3	CASSLEASGGQTQYF	TGCGCCAGCAGCTTGGAGGCTAGCGGGGGGCAAACGCAGTATTTT
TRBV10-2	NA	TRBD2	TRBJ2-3	CASSQGLAGPENTDTQYF	TGCGCCAGCAGCCAAGGACTAGCGGGGCCAGAAAACACAGATACGCAGTATTTT
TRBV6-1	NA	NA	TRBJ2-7	CASSSEGGYEQYF	TGTGCCAGCAGTTCAGAAGGGGGCTACGAGCAGTACTTC
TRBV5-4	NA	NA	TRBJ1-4	CASSLGGGEKLFF	TGTGCCAGCAGCTTGGGGGGGGGAGAAAAACTGTTTTTT
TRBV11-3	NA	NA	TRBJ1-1	CASSLRDTEAFF	TGTGCCAGCAGCTTACGGGACACTGAAGCTTTCTTT
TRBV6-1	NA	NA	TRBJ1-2	CASKVRVESGYTF	TGTGCCAGCAAGGTACGAGTGGAGAGTGGCTACACCTTC
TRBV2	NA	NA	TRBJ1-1	CASSLSGNTEAFF	TGTGCCAGCAGTCTCTCAGGGAACACTGAAGCTTTCTTT
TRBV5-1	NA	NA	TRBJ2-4	CASSLESTGFNIQYF	TGCGCCAGCAGCTTGGAGTCCACAGGGTTCAACATTCAGTACTTC
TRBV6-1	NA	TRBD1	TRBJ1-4	CASSRWGQGAEKLFF	TGTGCCAGCAGTAGATGGGGACAGGGGGCGGAAAAACTGTTTTTT
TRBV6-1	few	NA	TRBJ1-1	CASSELVPVTEAFF	TGTGCCAGCAGTGAACTAGTCCCTGTAACTGAAGCTTTCTTT
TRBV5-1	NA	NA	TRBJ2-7	CASSLVGDNRYEQYF	TGCGCCAGCAGCTTGGTAGGGGACAACCGCTACGAGCAGTACTTC
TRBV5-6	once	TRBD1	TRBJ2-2	CASSSGQGARLNTGELFF	TGTGCCAGCAGCTCGGGACAGGGGGCGCGTTTAAACACCGGGGAGCTGTTTTTT
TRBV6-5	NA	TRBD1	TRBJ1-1	CASSLTGGTEAFF	TGTGCCAGCAGTCTGACAGGGGGCACTGAAGCTTTCTTT
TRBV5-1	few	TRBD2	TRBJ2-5	CASSPAGGETQYF	TGCGCCAGCAGCCCGGCGGGGGGAGAGACCCAGTACTTC
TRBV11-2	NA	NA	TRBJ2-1	CASSQMWASYNEQFF	TGTGCCAGCAGCCAGATGTGGGCCTCCTACAATGAGCAGTTCTTC
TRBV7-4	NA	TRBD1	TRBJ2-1	CASSLGQGARWGSNEQFF	TGTGCCAGCAGCCTGGGACAGGGGGCGCGGTGGGGGAGCAATGAGCAGTTCTTC
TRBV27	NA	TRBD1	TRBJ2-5	CASSPQGYQETQYF	TGTGCCAGCAGTCCACAGGGGTACCAAGAGACCCAGTACTTC
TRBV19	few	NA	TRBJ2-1	CASSIDRSSYNEQFF	TGTGCCAGTAGTATTGACAGGAGCTCCTACAATGAGCAGTTCTTC
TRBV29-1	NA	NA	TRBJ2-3	CSAVDYTDTQYF	TGCAGCGCCGTCGACTACACAGATACGCAGTATTTT
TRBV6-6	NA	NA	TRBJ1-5	CASSYGQGSQPQHF	TGTGCCAGCAGTTACGGGCAGGGGAGTCAGCCCCAGCATTTT
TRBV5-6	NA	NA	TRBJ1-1	CASSLGQVNTEAFF	TGTGCCAGCAGCTTGGGACAGGTGAACACTGAAGCTTTCTTT
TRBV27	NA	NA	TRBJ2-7	CASSFRGSYEQYF	TGTGCCAGCAGTTTCAGGGGATCGTACGAGCAGTACTTC
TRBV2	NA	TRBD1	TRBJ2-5	CASSEQPGGLETQYF	TGTGCCAGCAGTGAACAGCCAGGGGGCCTGGAGACCCAGTACTTC
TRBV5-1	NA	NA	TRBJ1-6	CASSGGTNSPLHF	TGCGCCAGCAGCGGGGGGACTAATTCACCCCTCCACTTT
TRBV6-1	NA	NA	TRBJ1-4	CAISTGLGNEKLFF	TGTGCCATTTCTACAGGGCTTGGTAATGAAAAACTGTTTTTT
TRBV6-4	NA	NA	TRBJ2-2	CASKERNTGELFF	TGTGCCAGTAAGGAGCGGAACACCGGGGAGCTGTTTTTT
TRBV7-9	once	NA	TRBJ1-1	CAGQGRMNTEAFF	TGTGCCGGTCAGGGGCGGATGAACACTGAAGCTTTCTTT
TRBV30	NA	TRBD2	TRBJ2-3	CAWSPGLAGYSDTQYF	TGTGCCTGGAGTCCCGGACTAGCGGGCTACTCAGATACGCAGTATTTT
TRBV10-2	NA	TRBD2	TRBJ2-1	CASRGLAIEQFF	TGCGCCAGCAGAGGACTAGCGATAGAGCAGTTCTTC
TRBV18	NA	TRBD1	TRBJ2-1	CASSPTGGHNEQFF	TGTGCCAGCTCGCCGACAGGGGGGCACAATGAGCAGTTCTTC
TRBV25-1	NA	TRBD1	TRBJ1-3	CASSDLTGTNTIYF	TGTGCCAGCAGTGACCTGACAGGGACAAACACCATATATTTT
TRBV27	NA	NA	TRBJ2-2	CASSSKGRVGGGELFF	TGTGCCAGCAGTTCGAAGGGCAGGGTGGGAGGCGGGGAGCTGTTTTTT
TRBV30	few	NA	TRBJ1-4	CAWSGRWGGEKLFF	TGTGCCTGGAGCGGTAGATGGGGAGGAGAAAAACTGTTTTTT
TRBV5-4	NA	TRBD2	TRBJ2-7	CASSLAGGSSYEQYF	TGTGCCAGCAGCTTGGCGGGGGGGAGCTCCTACGAGCAGTACTTC
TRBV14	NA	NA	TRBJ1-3	CASSQELGGRVNSGNTIYF	TGTGCCAGCAGCCAAGAACTTGGCGGCAGGGTGAATTCTGGAAACACCATATATTTT